Given below is one TCR beta chain in context. The data stem from a study of blood T cell repertoires in COVID-19. Study-wide context: Sample material is recorded as cDNA or gDNA derived from T cells, B-cell-depleted T cells, or PBMCs.

The method was immunoSEQ multiplex PCR; TCRdb's version includes in-frame clones alone and lacks a portion of them. In the table there are 390,000 or so clones, about 90% of which are singletons. The CDR3 sequence is 17 residues long. Germline assignment: CDR1 MRHNA and CDR2 SNTAGT. V lost 0 bases, J lost 2 bases, and 13 bases lay in between. The receptor comes from a woman in her twenties or thirties with COVID-19, enrolled during active disease. The rearrangement links TRBV6-4 to TRBJ2-2, with TRBD1 as a possible D gene (5 bases). Sequenced sample: peripheral blood. The chain's CDR3 is CASSDSGGAYNTGELFF. Written as DNA, the CDR3 is TGTGCCAGCAGTGACTCGGGTGGGGCATATAACACCGGGGAGCTGTTTTTT.